The sequence of this T cell receptor beta chain was determined in a study of blood T cell repertoires in COVID-19. Assay: immunoSEQ multiplex PCR; the TCRdb copy retains only in-frame clones and omits some. The profile shows fewer than 150,000 clones, 80% to 90% of them singletons. After removal of 5 bases from V and 9 bases from J, the junction contained 13 bases not matched to a gene. There are 17 residues in the CDR3. CDR1 and CDR2 from the germline V gene are MDHEN and SYDVKM. V and J are TRBV28 and TRBJ2-1; 13 bases map to TRBD2. The sequence was obtained from a human donor in a cohort sampled during active COVID-19. Material: peripheral blood. The CDR3 loop reads CASSPPGLAGAGGEQFF. CDR3 in DNA: TGTGCCAGCAGTCCGCCCGGACTAGCGGGGGCAGGCGGTGAGCAGTTCTTC. The complete variable domain, with remaining parts taken from reference TRBV28 and TRBJ2-1, reads DVKVTQSSRYLVKRTGEKVFLECVQDMDHENMFWYRQDPGLGLRLIYFSYDVKMKEKGDIPEGYSVSREKKERFSLILESASTNQTSMYLCASSPPGLAGAGGEQFFGPGTRLTVL.